A selection of T cell receptor beta chains follows, all from one sample in a study of Tregs in tolerant kidney transplant recipients. Generated by immunoSEQ multiplex PCR, the TCRdb table keeps only in-frame clones and is missing some. The sample lists some 15,000 clones, 80% occurring once. Sequences were derived from Tregs from blood, sampled before the transplant. Receptors were obtained from a human donor who received a combined kidney and bone marrow transplant. Both conserved end residues are part of each CDR3.

v_gene	j_gene	CDR3aa
TRBV25-1	TRBJ1-1	CASSVTGEKNTEAFF
TRBV19	TRBJ1-2	CASRTQGADGYTF
TRBV10-1	TRBJ2-1	CASRLAGGDNEQFF
TRBV4-3	TRBJ2-3	CASSQERDLEYF
TRBV4-1	TRBJ2-3	CASSPYPGQGRDTQYF
TRBV6-5	TRBJ1-2	CAACRALGYGYTF
TRBV5-5	TRBJ1-1	CASSPTGLRAFF
TRBV14	TRBJ2-1	CASSQVGREGYNEQFF
TRBV9	TRBJ2-2	CASSGDRGYTGELFF
TRBV7-2	TRBJ1-5	CASSLEQKQPQHF